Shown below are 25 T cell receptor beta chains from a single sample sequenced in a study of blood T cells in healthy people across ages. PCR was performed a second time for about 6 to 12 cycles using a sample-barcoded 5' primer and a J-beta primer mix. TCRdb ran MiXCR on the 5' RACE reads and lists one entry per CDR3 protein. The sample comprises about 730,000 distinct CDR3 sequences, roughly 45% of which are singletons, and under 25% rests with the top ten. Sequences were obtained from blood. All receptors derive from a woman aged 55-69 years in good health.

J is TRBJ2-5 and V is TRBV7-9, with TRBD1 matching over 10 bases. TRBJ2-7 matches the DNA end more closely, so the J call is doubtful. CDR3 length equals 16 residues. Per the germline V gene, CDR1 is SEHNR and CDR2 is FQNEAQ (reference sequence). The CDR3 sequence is CASNPLGDRGRYEQYF. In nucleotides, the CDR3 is TGTGCCAGCAACCCCCTTGGGGACAGGGGCCGCTACGAGCAGTACTTC.

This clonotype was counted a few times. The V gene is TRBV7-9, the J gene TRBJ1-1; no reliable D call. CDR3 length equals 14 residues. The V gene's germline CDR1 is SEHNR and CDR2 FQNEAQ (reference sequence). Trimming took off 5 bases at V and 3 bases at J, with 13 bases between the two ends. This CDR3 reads CASSLSAGDTEAFF. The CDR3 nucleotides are TGTGCCAGCAGCCTGTCTGCTGGGGACACTGAAGCTTTCTTT.

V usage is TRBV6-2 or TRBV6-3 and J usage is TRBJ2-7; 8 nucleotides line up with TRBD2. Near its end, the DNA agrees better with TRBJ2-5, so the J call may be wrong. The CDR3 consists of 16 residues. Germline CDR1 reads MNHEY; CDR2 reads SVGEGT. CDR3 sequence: CASTDPLAGLVKTQYF. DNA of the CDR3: TGTGCCAGCACCGACCCCCTGGCGGGACTAGTAAAGACCCAGTACTTC.

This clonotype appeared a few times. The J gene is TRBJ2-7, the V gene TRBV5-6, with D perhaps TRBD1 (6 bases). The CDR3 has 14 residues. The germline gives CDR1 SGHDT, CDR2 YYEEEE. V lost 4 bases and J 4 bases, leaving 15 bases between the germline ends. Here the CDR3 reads CASSPRDKGYEQYF. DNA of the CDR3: TGTGCCAGCAGCCCCCGGGACAAGGGGTACGAGCAGTACTTC.

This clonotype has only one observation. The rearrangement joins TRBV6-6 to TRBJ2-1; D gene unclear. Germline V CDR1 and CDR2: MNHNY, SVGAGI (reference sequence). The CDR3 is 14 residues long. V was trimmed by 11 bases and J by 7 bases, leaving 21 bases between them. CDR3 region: CAASDPVDRNEQFF. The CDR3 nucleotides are TGTGCCGCCTCCGACCCCGTAGATCGGAATGAGCAGTTCTTC.

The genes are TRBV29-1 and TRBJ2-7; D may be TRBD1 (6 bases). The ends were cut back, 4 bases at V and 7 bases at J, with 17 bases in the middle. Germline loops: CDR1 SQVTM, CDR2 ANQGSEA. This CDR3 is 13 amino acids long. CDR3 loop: CSVGGRNYNEQYF. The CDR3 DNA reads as TGCAGCGTTGGGGGGCGTAACTACAATGAGCAGTACTTC.

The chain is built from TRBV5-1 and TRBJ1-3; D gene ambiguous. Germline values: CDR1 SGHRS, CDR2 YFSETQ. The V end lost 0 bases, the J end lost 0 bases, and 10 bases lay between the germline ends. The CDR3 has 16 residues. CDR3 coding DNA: TGCGCCAGCAGCTTGGCCCTCTCGGGCTCTGGAAACACCATATATTTT. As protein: CASSLALSGSGNTIYF.

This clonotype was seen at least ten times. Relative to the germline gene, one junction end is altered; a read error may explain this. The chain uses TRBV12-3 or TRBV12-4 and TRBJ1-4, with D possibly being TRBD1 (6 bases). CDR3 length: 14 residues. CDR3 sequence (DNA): TGTGCCAGCAGCTTAGGGGGTCTGGGTGAAAAACTGTTTTTT. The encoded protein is CASSLGGLGEKLFF.

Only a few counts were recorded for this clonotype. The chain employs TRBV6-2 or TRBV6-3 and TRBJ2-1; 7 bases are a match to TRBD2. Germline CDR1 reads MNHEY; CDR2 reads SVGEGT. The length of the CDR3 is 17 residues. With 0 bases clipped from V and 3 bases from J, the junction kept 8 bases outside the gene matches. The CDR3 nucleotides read TGTGCCAGCAGTTACTCGAAAGGGCGGGAGTACTACAATGAGCAGTTCTTC. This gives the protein CASSYSKGREYYNEQFF.

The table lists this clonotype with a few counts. The CDR3 DNA reads TGTGCCAGCAGCCCCCGGGTGAACTCGAATCAAGAGACCCAGTACTTC. Translating gives CASSPRVNSNQETQYF. The V and J genes are TRBV14 and TRBJ2-5; D call uncertain. CDR1 and CDR2 from the germline V gene are SGHDN and FVKESK. This CDR3 comprises 16 residues. Trimming took 4 bases from V and 2 from J, leaving 17 bases between them.

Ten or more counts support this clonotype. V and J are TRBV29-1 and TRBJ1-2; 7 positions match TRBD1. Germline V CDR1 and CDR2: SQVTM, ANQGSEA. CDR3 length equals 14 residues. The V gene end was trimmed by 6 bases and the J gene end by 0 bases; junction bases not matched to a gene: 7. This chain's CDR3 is CSVGTAFTNYGYTF. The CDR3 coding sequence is TGCAGCGTAGGGACAGCCTTTACTAACTATGGCTACACCTTC.

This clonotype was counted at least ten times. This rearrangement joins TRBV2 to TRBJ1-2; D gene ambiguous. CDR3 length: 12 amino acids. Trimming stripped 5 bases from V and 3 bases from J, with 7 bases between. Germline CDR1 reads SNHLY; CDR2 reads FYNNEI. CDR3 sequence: CASSLGYYGYTF. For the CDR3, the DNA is TGTGCCAGCAGTCTAGGTTACTATGGCTACACCTTC.

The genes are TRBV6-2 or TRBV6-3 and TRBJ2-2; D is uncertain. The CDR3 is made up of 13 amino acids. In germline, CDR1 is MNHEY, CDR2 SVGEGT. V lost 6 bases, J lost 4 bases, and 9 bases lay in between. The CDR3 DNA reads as TGTGCCAGCAGCTCTTACGGCACCGGGGAGCTGTTTTTT. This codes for CASSSYGTGELFF.

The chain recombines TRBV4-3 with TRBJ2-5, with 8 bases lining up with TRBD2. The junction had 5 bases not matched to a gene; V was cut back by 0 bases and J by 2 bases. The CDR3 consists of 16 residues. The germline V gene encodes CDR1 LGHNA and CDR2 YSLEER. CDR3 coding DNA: TGCGCCAGCAGCCAAGACGCACTAGCGGATCAAGAGACCCAGTACTTC. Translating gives CASSQDALADQETQYF.

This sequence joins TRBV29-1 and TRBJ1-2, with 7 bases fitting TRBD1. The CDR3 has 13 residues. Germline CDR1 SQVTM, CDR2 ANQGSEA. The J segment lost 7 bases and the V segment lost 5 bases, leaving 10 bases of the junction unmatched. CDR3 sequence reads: CSVWKGGSGGYTF. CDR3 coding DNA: TGCAGCGTTTGGAAAGGGGGCTCGGGTGGCTACACCTTC.

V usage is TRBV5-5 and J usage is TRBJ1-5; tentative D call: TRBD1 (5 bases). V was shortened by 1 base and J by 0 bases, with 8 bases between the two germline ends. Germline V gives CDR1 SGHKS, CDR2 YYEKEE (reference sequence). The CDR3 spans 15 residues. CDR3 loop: CASSLLGDSNQPQHF. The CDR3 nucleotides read TGTGCCAGCAGCTTGTTGGGGGATAGCAATCAGCCCCAGCATTTT.

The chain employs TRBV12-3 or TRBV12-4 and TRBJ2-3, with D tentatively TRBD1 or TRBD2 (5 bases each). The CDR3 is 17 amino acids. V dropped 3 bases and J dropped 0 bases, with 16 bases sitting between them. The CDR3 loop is CASSFLVVGESTDTQYF. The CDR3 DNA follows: TGTGCCAGCAGTTTTTTAGTCGTGGGGGAGAGCACAGATACGCAGTATTTT.

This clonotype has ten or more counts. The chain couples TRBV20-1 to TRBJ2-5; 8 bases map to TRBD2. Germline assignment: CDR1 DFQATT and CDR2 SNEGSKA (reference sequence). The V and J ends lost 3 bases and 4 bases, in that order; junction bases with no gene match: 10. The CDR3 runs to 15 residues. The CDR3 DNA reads TGCAGTGCTAGCGGGAGGGCCTATAAGGGAGAGACCCAGTACTTC. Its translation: CSASGRAYKGETQYF.

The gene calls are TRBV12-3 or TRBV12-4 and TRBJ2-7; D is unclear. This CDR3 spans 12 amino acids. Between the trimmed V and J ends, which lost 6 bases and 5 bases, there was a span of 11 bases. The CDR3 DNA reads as TGTGCCAGCAGCTCAACTTCACACGAGCAGTACTTC. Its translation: CASSSTSHEQYF.

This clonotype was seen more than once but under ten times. CDR3 in DNA: TGTGCCAGCCACGACAGGGCTCAAGAGACCCAGTACTTC. Residues: CASHDRAQETQYF. V and J are TRBV6-1 and TRBJ2-5; 7 positions match TRBD1. V trimming: 8 bases; J trimming: 2 bases; junction bases outside the gene matches: 5. The CDR3 loop spans 13 amino acids. CDR1 MNHNS and CDR2 SASEGT come from the germline V gene.

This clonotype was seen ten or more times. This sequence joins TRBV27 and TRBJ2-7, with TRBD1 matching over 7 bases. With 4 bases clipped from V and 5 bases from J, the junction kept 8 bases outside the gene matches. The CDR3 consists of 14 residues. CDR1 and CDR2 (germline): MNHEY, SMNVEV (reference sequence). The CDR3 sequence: CASSSTGVGNEQYF. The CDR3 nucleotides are TGTGCCAGCAGTTCCACAGGGGTTGGGAACGAGCAGTACTTC.

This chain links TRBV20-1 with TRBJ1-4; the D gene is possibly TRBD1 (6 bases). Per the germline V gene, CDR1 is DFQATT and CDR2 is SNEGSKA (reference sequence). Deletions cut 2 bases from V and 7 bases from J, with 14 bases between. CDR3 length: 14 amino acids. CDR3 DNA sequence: TGCAGTGCTAGATTGGAGGGGGGGCGTGAAAAACTGTTTTTT. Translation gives CSARLEGGREKLFF.

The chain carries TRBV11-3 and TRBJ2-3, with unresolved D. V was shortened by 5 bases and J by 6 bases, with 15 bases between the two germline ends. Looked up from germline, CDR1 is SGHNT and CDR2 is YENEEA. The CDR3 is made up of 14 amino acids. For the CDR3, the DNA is TGTGCCAGCAGCGCCGGCTCTGGCGCGGATACGCAGTATTTT. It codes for CASSAGSGADTQYF.

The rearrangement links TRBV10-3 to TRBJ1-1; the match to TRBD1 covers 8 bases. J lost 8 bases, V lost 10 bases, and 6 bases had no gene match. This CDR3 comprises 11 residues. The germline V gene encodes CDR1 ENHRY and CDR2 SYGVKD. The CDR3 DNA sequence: TGTGCCACACGTGGGACAGGCGAAGCTTTCTTT. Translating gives CATRGTGEAFF.

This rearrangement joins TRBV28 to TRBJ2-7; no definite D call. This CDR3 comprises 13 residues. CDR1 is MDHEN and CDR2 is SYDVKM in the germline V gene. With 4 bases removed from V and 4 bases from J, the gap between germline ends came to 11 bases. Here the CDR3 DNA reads TGTGCCAGCAGTTCCCCAAGGGTGTACGAGCAGTACTTC. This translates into CASSSPRVYEQYF. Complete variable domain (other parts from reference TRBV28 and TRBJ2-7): DVKVTQSSRYLVKRTGEKVFLECVQDMDHENMFWYRQDPGLGLRLIYFSYDVKMKEKGDIPEGYSVSREKKERFSLILESASTNQTSMYLCASSSPRVYEQYFGPGTRLTVT.